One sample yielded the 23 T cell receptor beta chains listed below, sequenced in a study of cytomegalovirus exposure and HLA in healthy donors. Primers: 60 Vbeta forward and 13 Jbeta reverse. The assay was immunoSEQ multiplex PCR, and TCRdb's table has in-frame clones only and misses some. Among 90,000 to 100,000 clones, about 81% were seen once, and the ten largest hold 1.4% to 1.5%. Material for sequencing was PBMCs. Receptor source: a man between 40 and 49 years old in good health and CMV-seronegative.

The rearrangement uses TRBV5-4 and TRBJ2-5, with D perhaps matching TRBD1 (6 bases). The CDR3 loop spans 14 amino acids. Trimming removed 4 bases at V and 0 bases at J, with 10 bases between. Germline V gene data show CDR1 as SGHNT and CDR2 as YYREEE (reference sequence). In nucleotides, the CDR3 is TGTGCCAGCAGCCGAACAGGGTACCAAGAGACCCAGTACTTC. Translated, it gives CASSRTGYQETQYF.

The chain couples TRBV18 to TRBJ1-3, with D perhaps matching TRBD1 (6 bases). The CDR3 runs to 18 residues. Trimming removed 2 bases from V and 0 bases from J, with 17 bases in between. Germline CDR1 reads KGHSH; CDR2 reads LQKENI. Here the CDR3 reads CASSPFAAGANSGNTIYF. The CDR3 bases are TGTGCCAGCTCACCATTCGCTGCGGGGGCTAACTCTGGAAACACCATATATTTT.

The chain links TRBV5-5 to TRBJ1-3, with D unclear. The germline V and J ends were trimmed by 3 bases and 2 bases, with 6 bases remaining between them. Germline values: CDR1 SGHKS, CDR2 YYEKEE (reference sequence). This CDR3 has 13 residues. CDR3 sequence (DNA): TGTGCCAGCAGCTCAGGTCCTGGAAACACCATATATTTT. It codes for CASSSGPGNTIYF.

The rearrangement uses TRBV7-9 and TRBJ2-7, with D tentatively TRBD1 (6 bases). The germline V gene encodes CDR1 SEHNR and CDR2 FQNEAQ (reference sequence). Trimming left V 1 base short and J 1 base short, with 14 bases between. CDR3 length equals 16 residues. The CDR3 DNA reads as TGTGCCAGCAGCTTAGGCTTGTGGGACAAATCCTACGAGCAGTACTTC. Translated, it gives CASSLGLWDKSYEQYF. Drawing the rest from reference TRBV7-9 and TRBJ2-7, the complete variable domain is DTGVSQNPRHKITKRGQNVTFRCDPISEHNRLYWYRQTLGQGPEFLTYFQNEAQLEKSRLLSDRFSAERPKGSFSTLEIQRTEQGDSAMYLCASSLGLWDKSYEQYFGPGTRLTVT.

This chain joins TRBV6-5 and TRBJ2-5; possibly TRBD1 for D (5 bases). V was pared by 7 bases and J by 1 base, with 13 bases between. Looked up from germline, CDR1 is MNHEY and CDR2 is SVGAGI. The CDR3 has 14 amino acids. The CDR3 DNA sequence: TGTGCCAGCACCCCCGACAGTTCCCAAGAGACCCAGTACTTC. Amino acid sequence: CASTPDSSQETQYF.

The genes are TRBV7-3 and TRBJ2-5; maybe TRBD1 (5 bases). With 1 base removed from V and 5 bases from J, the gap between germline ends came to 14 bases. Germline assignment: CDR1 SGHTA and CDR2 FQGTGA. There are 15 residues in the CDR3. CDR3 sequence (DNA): TGTGCCAGCAGCTTAAAGGGGTGGGGCGGCGAGACCCAGTACTTC. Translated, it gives CASSLKGWGGETQYF.

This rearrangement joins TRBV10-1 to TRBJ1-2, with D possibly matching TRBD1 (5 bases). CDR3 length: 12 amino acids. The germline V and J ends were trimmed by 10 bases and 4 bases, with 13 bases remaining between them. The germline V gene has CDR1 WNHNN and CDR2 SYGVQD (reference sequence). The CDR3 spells CATGTSSYGYTF. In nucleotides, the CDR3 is TGCGCCACAGGGACTTCTAGCTATGGCTACACCTTC.

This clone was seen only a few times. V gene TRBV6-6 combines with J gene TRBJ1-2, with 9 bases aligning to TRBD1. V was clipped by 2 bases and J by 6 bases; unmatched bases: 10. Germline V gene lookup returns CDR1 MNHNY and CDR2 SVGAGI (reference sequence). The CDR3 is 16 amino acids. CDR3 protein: CASSYGAGQGLNGYTF. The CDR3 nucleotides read TGTGCCAGCAGTTACGGGGCGGGACAGGGACTAAATGGCTACACCTTC.

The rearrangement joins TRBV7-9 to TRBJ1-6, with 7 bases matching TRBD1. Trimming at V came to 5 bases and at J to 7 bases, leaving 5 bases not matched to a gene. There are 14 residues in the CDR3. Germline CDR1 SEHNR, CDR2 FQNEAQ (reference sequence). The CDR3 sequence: CASSHDRDNSPLHF. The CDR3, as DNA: TGTGCCAGCAGCCATGACAGGGACAATTCACCCCTCCACTTT.

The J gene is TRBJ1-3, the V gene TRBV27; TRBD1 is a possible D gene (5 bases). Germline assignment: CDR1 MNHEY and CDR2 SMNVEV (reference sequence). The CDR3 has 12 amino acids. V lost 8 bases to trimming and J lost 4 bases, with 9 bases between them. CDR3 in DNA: TGTGCCAGCGGTAACAGGGGAAACACCATATATTTT. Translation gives CASGNRGNTIYF.

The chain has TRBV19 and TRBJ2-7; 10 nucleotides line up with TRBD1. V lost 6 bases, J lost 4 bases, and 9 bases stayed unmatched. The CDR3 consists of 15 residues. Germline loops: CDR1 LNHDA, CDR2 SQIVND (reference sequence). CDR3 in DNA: TGTGCCAGTAGCAATACGGGACAGGGGATATACGAGCAGTACTTC. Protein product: CASSNTGQGIYEQYF. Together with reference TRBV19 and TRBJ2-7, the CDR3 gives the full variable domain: DGGITQSPKYLFRKEGQNVTLSCEQNLNHDAMYWYRQDPGQGLRLIYYSQIVNDFQKGDIAEGYSVSREKKESFPLTVTSAQKNPTAFYLCASSNTGQGIYEQYFGPGTRLTVT.

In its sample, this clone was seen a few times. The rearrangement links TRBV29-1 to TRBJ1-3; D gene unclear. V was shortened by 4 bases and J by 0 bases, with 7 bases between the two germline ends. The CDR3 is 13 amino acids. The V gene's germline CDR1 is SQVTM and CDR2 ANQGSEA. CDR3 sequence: CSVGDISGNTIYF. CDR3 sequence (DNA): TGCAGCGTTGGCGACATCTCTGGAAACACCATATATTTT.

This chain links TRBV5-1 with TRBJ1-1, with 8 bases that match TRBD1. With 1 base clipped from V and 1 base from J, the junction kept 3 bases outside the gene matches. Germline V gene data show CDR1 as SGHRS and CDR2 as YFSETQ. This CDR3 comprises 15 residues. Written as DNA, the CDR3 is TGCGCCAGCAGCTTGTTCACAGGGGGGAACACTGAAGCTTTCTTT. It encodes CASSLFTGGNTEAFF.

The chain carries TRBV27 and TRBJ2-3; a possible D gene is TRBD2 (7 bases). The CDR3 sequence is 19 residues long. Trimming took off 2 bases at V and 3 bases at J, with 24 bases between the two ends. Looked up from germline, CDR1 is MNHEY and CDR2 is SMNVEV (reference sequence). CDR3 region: CASSLISLGGAGRTDTQYF. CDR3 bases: TGTGCCAGCAGTTTAATTTCGCTGGGGGGGGCAGGTAGGACAGATACGCAGTATTTT.

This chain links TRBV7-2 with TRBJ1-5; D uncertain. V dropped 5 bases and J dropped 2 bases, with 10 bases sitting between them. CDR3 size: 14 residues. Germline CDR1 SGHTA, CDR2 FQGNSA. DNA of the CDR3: TGTGCCAGCAGCCCGAGGGTGGGCAATCAGCCCCAGCATTTT. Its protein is CASSPRVGNQPQHF.

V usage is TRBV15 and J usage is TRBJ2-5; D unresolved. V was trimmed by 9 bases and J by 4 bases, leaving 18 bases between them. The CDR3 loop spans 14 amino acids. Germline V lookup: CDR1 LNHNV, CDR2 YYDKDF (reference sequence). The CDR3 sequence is CATSYYARGETQYF. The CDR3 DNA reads TGTGCCACGTCTTACTACGCGCGAGGAGAGACCCAGTACTTC.

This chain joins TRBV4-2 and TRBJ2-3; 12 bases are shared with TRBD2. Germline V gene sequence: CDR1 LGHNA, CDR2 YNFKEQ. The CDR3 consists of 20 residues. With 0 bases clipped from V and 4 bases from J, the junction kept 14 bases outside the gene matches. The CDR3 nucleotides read TGTGCCAGCAGCCAAGATCGGGGGTCTAGCGGGGGGGCCGCCCCAGATACGCAGTATTTT. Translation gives CASSQDRGSSGGAAPDTQYF.

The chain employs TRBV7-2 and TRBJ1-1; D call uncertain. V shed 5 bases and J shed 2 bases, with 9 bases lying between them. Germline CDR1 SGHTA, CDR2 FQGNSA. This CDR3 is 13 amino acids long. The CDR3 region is CASSPSSNTEAFF. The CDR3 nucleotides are TGTGCCAGCAGCCCAAGCTCTAACACTGAAGCTTTCTTT.

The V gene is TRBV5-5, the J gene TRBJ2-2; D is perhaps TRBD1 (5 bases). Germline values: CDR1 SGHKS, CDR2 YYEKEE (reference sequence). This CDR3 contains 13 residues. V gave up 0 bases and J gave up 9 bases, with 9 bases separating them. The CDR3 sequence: CASSLDGARELFF. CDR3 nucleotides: TGTGCCAGCAGCTTGGATGGGGCCAGGGAGCTGTTTTTT.

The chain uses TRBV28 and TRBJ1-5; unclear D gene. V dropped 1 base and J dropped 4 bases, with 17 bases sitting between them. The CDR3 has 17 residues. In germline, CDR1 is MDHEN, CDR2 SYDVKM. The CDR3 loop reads CASSLLGIGQNNQPQHF. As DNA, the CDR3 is TGTGCCAGCAGTTTATTAGGTATTGGGCAGAATAATCAGCCCCAGCATTTT.

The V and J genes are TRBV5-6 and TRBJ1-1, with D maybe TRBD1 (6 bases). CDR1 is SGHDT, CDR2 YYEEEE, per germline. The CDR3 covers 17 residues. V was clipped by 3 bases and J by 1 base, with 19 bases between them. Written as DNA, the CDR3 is TGTGCCAGCAGCTGGACGGGGGGGCTGCGGGAGAACACTGAAGCTTTCTTT. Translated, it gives CASSWTGGLRENTEAFF.

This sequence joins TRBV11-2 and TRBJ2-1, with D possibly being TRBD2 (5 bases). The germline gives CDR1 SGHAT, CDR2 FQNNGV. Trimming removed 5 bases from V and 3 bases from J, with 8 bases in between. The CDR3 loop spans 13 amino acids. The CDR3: CASSHGVYNEQFF. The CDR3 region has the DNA TGTGCCAGCAGCCACGGGGTCTACAATGAGCAGTTCTTC.

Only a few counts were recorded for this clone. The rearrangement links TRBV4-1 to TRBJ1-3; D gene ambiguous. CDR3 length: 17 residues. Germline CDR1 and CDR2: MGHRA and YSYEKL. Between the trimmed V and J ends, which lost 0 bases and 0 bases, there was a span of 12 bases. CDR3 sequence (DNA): TGCGCCAGCAGCCAAGAACGAAGGCGGAACTCTGGAAACACCATATATTTT. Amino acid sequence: CASSQERRRNSGNTIYF.